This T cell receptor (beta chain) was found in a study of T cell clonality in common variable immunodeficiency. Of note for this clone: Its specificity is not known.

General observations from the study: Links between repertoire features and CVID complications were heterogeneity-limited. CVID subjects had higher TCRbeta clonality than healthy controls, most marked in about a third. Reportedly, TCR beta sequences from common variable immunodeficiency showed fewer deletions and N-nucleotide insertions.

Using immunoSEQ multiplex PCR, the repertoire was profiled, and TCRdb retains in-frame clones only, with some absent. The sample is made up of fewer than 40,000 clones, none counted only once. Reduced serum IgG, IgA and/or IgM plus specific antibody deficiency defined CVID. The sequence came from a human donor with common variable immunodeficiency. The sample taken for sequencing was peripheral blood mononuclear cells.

CDR3 region: CASSIPGILTVNYGYTF. The part of the CDR3 DNA that was read is TGTGCCAGTAGTATACCAGGGATACTCACCGTTAACTATGGC. The V and J genes are TRBV19 and TRBJ1-2; tentative D call: TRBD1 (5 bases). From the germline J gene comes the end of the CDR3, since the read stops 3 residues before it. Trimming took 2 bases from V and 1 from J, leaving 17 bases between them. The germline V gene encodes CDR1 LNHDA and CDR2 SQIVND (reference sequence). This CDR3 contains 17 residues. Full variable domain (outside the CDR3, taken from reference TRBV19 and TRBJ1-2): DGGITQSPKYLFRKEGQNVTLSCEQNLNHDAMYWYRQDPGQGLRLIYYSQIVNDFQKGDIAEGYSVSREKKESFPLTVTSAQKNPTAFYLCASSIPGILTVNYGYTFGSGTRLTVV.